The T cell receptor (beta chain) described here comes from a study of blood T cell repertoires in COVID-19. Using immunoSEQ multiplex PCR, the repertoire was profiled, and TCRdb retains in-frame clones only, with some absent. The sample shows roughly 320,000 clones, around 86% of them seen only once. This CDR3 region has 16 residues. Per the germline V gene, CDR1 is ENHRY and CDR2 is SYGVKD. Trimming removed 2 bases from V and 7 bases from J; junction bases left unmatched: 8. This chain connects TRBV10-3 to TRBJ1-4; TRBD1 matches at 9 bases. This receptor was identified in a man between 65 and 85 years old with acute or convalescent COVID-19. The specimen was peripheral blood. The DNA of the CDR3 is TGTGCCATCAGTGAGCCACCCGGGACAGGGAGTGAAAAACTGTTTTTT. The encoded protein is CAISEPPGTGSEKLFF.